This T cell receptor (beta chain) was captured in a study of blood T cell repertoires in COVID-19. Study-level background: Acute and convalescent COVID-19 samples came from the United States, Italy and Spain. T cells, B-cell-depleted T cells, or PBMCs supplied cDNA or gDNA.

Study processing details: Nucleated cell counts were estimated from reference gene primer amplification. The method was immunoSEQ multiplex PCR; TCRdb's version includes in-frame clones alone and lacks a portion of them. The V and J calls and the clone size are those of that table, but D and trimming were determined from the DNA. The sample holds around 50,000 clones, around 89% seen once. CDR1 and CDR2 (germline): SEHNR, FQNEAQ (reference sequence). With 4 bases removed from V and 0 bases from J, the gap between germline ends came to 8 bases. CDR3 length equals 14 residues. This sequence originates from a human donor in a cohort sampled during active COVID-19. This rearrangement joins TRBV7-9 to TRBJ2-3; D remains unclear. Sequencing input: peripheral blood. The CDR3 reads CASSSTVSTDTQYF. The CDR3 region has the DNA TGTGCCAGCAGCTCCACAGTGAGCACAGATACGCAGTATTTT.